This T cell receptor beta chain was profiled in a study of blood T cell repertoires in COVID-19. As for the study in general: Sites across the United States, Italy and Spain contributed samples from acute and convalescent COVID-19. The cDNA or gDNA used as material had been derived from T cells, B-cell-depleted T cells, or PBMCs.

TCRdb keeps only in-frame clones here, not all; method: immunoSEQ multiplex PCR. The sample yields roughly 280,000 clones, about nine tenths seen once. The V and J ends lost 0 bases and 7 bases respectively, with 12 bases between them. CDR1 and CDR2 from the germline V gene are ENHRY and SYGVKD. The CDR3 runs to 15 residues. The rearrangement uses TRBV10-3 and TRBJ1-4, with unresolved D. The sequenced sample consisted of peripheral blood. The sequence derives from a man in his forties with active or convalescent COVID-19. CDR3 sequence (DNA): TGTGCCATCAGTGAGTCGACTGGTGAGGGTGAAAAACTGTTTTTT. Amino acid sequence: CAISESTGEGEKLFF.